The 24 T cell receptor beta chains below come from one sample, sequenced in a study of T cells in Graves' hyperthyroidism and ophthalmopathy. Researchers took RNA transcripts and amplified the TCR beta CDR3 regions from them. TCR CDR3 underwent first-round RT-PCR with the HTBI primer set. TCRdb processed the multiplex PCR reads anew with MiXCR; each CDR3 protein has one entry. The sample lists more than 550,000 distinct CDR3 sequences, 18% occurring once. Specimen: blood. The receptor set was obtained from a woman aged 45 to 65 with Graves' hyperthyroidism that later progressed to Graves' ophthalmopathy.

This clonotype was seen more than once but under ten times. This chain joins TRBV6-1 and TRBJ1-5; D is perhaps TRBD1 (5 bases). The CDR3 covers 13 residues. V dropped 8 bases and J dropped 3 bases, with 11 bases sitting between them. Germline V CDR1 and CDR2: MNHNS, SASEGT. The CDR3 reads CASGDRVNQPQHF. DNA for the CDR3: TGTGCCAGCGGAGACAGAGTCAATCAGCCCCAGCATTTT.

This clonotype was picked up a small number of times. The chain has TRBV7-3 and TRBJ2-5; 10 bases line up with TRBD1. J lost 1 base, V lost 5 bases, and 7 bases had no gene match. The germline V gene has CDR1 SGHTA and CDR2 FQGTGA. The CDR3 has 16 amino acids. CDR3 residues: CASSRGDRGFQETQYF. DNA for the CDR3: TGTGCCAGCAGCCGGGGGGACAGGGGATTCCAAGAGACCCAGTACTTC.

This clonotype was recorded a few times. DNA for the CDR3: TGTGCCAGCAGCCAAGAGCGGGTCGTTGGGACCCAGTACTTC. Residues: CASSQERVVGTQYF. The chain couples TRBV4-2 to TRBJ2-5; maybe TRBD2 (5 bases). The CDR3 is made up of 14 amino acids. Trimming took off 0 bases at V and 7 bases at J, with 12 bases between the two ends. The germline gives CDR1 LGHNA, CDR2 YNFKEQ.

This clonotype was found many times. This chain links TRBV11-2 with TRBJ2-3; the D gene could be TRBD1 or TRBD2 (5 bases each). The CDR3 consists of 16 residues. Germline V gene data show CDR1 as SGHAT and CDR2 as FQNNGV. V lost 3 bases to trimming and J lost 0 bases, with 13 bases between them. The CDR3 here is CASSLGTDPSTDTQYF. The DNA for the CDR3 is TGTGCCAGCAGCTTGGGGACCGACCCTAGCACAGATACGCAGTATTTT.

Only one count was recorded for this clonotype. The V call is TRBV19, the J call TRBJ1-4; D not resolved. Germline V gene data show CDR1 as LNHDA and CDR2 as SQIVND (reference sequence). V shed 6 bases and J shed 0 bases, with 11 bases lying between them. The CDR3 is 15 amino acids. The CDR3 nucleotides are TGTGCCAGTAGCCGTGGGTGGTCAACTAATGAAAAACTGTTTTTT. This translates into CASSRGWSTNEKLFF.

This sequence joins TRBV12-3 or TRBV12-4 and TRBJ2-1, with 9 positions matching TRBD1. This CDR3 region has 15 residues. The junction had 10 bases not matched to a gene; V was cut back by 5 bases and J by 8 bases. The DNA of the CDR3 is TGTGCCAGCAGTCCGCGACAGGGGGAACACGATGAGCAGTTCTTC. Amino acids: CASSPRQGEHDEQFF.

This clonotype was seen only a few times. The chain couples TRBV11-2 to TRBJ1-1; D not resolved. CDR1 is SGHAT, CDR2 FQNNGV, per germline. Trimming shortened V by 5 bases and J by 1 base, and 17 bases separated the two germline ends. The CDR3 is 16 amino acids. In DNA, the CDR3 is TGTGCCAGCAGCCCTTCTCTTGGGCAGGCGAACACTGAAGCTTTCTTT. As protein: CASSPSLGQANTEAFF.

The chain couples TRBV7-8 to TRBJ1-3; D not resolved. Germline V gives CDR1 SGHVS, CDR2 FQNEAQ. V lost 1 base to trimming and J lost 0 bases, with 13 bases between them. This CDR3 comprises 17 residues. The CDR3 region has the DNA TGTGCCAGCAGCTTAGGCGTGTTGGTTAACTCTGGAAACACCATATATTTT. Translated, it gives CASSLGVLVNSGNTIYF.

This clonotype has a single count. Possible read error: a much larger clone is one base away. The rearrangement joins TRBV6-1 to TRBJ1-1; D may be TRBD1 (5 bases). The germline V gene encodes CDR1 MNHNS and CDR2 SASEGT. The V end was cut by 2 bases, the J end by 5 bases, with 15 bases between. There are 15 residues in the CDR3. The CDR3 DNA reads as TGTGCCAGCAGTGAACTAAGAGGGGATTGGACTGAAGCTTTCTTT. Its translation is CASSELRGDWTEAFF.

The chain links TRBV25-1 to TRBJ1-1; 7 bases agree with TRBD1. Germline V gives CDR1 MGHDK, CDR2 SYGVNS. The CDR3 sequence is 15 residues long. Losses at the gene ends were 2 bases for V and 4 bases for J; bases not matched to a gene: 7. The CDR3 bases are TGTGCCAGCAGTGAACGTGGAGGGGGCTTCACTGAAGCTTTCTTT. The encoded protein is CASSERGGGFTEAFF.

In its sample, this clonotype was seen many times. The chain carries TRBV5-1 and TRBJ2-1; a weak D match, TRBD1 (5 bases). The V end was cut by 3 bases, the J end by 2 bases, with 9 bases between. The germline gives CDR1 SGHRS, CDR2 YFSETQ. The CDR3 is 14 residues long. CDR3 coding DNA: TGCGCCAGCAGCTCCACGGACACCTACAATGAGCAGTTCTTC. This translates into CASSSTDTYNEQFF.

This clonotype was seen at least ten times. V is TRBV12-3 or TRBV12-4 and J is TRBJ2-5; D gene ambiguous. CDR3 length: 13 residues. Trimming took off 3 bases at V and 5 bases at J, with 10 bases between the two ends. This CDR3 reads CASSFWGRETQYF. CDR3 coding DNA: TGTGCCAGCAGTTTTTGGGGTCGGGAGACCCAGTACTTC.

This clonotype was recorded many times. The genes are TRBV20-1 and TRBJ1-1, with TRBD1 identical over 7 bases. Per germline, CDR1 DFQATT and CDR2 SNEGSKA (reference sequence). The trim removed 0 bases at V and 5 bases at J, leaving 9 bases unmatched. This CDR3 is built from 15 residues. CDR3 in DNA: TGCAGTGCTAGAGACCTAGGACAGGTGGTAACTGAAGCTTTCTTT. Translated: CSARDLGQVVTEAFF.

The J gene is TRBJ1-2, the V gene TRBV15; no firm D call. The germline gives CDR1 LNHNV, CDR2 YYDKDF (reference sequence). V lost 0 bases to trimming and J lost 8 bases, with 13 bases between them. This CDR3 has 14 amino acids. The CDR3 coding sequence is TGTGCCACCAGCAGAGATCGCAAATCTACCGGCTACACCTTC. Protein sequence: CATSRDRKSTGYTF.

The rearrangement links TRBV6-1 to TRBJ2-3, with 8 bases matching TRBD1. After removal of 5 bases from V and 2 bases from J, the junction contained 9 bases not matched to a gene. The CDR3 length is 16 residues. Germline V CDR1 and CDR2: MNHNS, SASEGT. The DNA for the CDR3 is TGTGCCAGCAGTCAACTGGACAGGGAATTCACAGATACGCAGTATTTT. Translating it yields CASSQLDREFTDTQYF.

This clonotype was recorded many times. The chain employs TRBV3-1 and TRBJ2-1; a weak D match, TRBD1 (6 bases). Germline V CDR1 and CDR2: LGHDT, YNNKEL (reference sequence). This CDR3 is built from 14 residues. V gave up 1 base and J gave up 7 bases, with 11 bases separating them. This CDR3 reads CASSQAQGRNEQFF. In nucleotides, the CDR3 is TGTGCCAGCAGCCAAGCCCAGGGGAGAAATGAGCAGTTCTTC.

This clonotype was counted between two and nine times. One end of the junction fails to match germline, which may point to a read error. The J gene is TRBJ1-2, the V gene TRBV12-3 or TRBV12-4; 8 positions match TRBD1. There are 13 residues in the CDR3. This chain's CDR3 is CASSPGQGGGCTF. The CDR3 bases are TGTGCCAGCAGTCCTGGACAGGGAGGTGGCTGCACCTTC.

The rearrangement uses TRBV6-2 or TRBV6-3 and TRBJ1-5; D unclear. The length of the CDR3 is 15 residues. Germline lookup yields CDR1 MNHEY and CDR2 SVGEGT. Trimming shortened V by 6 bases and J by 2 bases, and 14 bases separated the two germline ends. CDR3 DNA: TGTGCCAGCAGCCCCGACATATTCCGCAATCAGCCCCAGCATTTT. Translated: CASSPDIFRNQPQHF.

This clonotype was seen ten or more times. V and J are TRBV11-2 and TRBJ1-4; no clear D gene. V lost 5 bases, J lost 0 bases, and 7 bases lay in between. This CDR3 region has 14 residues. The germline V gene encodes CDR1 SGHAT and CDR2 FQNNGV. The chain's CDR3 is CASSRNPTNEKLFF. CDR3 in DNA: TGTGCCAGCAGCCGAAATCCAACTAATGAAAAACTGTTTTTT.

About this clonotype: Germline is not matched at one junction end, which may reflect a read error. The J gene is TRBJ2-7, the V gene TRBV20-1, with 7 bases that match TRBD2. The CDR3 is 17 residues long. The V gene's germline CDR1 is DFQATT and CDR2 SNEGSKA (reference sequence). The CDR3 spells CGARVPAGRPLSYEQYF. The DNA of the CDR3 is TGCGGTGCTAGAGTCCCAGCGGGGAGGCCCCTCTCCTACGAGCAGTACTTC.

This clonotype occurred a few times. This CDR3 is CASSTPDRDSKKLFF. The CDR3 DNA is TGCGCCAGCAGTACCCCGGACAGGGATTCCAAAAAACTGTTTTTT. The chain uses TRBV5-1 and TRBJ1-4; 8 positions match TRBD1. The germline gives CDR1 SGHRS, CDR2 YFSETQ. The J segment lost 9 bases and the V segment lost 5 bases, leaving 12 bases of the junction unmatched. This CDR3 contains 15 residues.

The CDR3 region has the DNA TGTGCCAGCAGCGTAGAAGGAGGGGGGTTCTATGGCTACACCTTC. It encodes CASSVEGGGFYGYTF. This chain links TRBV9 with TRBJ1-2; D may be TRBD1 (6 bases). The CDR3 sequence is 15 residues long. Germline CDR1 reads SGDLS; CDR2 reads YYNGEE. V was cut by 0 bases and J by 4 bases, with 13 bases left in between.

This clonotype was observed at least ten times. The chain has TRBV19 and TRBJ1-1; 9 bases match TRBD1. Losses at the gene ends were 6 bases for V and 1 base for J; bases not matched to a gene: 3. CDR1 is LNHDA, CDR2 SQIVND, per germline (reference sequence). This CDR3 has 14 amino acids. This CDR3 reads CASRHRGQNTEAFF. The CDR3 bases are TGTGCCAGTAGGCACAGGGGGCAGAACACTGAAGCTTTCTTT.

At least ten counts were recorded for this clonotype. The chain recombines TRBV12-3 or TRBV12-4 with TRBJ1-2; TRBD1 might be the D (5 bases). This CDR3 has 17 residues. Trimming took off 0 bases at V and 2 bases at J, with 16 bases between the two ends. CDR3 amino acids: CASSLALIGGTNYGYTF. CDR3 nucleotides: TGTGCCAGCAGTTTAGCGCTCATCGGGGGGACGAACTATGGCTACACCTTC.